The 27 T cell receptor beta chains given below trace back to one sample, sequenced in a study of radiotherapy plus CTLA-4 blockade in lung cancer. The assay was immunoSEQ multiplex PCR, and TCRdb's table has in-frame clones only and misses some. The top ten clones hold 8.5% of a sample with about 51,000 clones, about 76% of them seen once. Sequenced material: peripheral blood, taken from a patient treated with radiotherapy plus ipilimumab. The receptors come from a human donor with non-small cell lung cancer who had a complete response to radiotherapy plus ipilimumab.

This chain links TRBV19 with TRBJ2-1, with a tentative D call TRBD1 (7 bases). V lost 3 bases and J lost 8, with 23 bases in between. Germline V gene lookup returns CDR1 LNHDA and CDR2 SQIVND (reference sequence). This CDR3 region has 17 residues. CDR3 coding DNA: TGTGCCAGTAGTATGCAGGGGGGCGAAGGAGTCGATGATGAGCAGTTCTTC. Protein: CASSMQGGEGVDDEQFF.

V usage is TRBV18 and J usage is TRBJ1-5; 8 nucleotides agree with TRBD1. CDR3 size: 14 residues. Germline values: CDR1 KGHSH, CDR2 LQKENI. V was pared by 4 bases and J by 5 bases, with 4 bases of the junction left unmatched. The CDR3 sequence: CASSQTGEDQPQHF. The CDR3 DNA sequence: TGTGCCAGCTCACAGACAGGGGAAGATCAGCCCCAGCATTTT.

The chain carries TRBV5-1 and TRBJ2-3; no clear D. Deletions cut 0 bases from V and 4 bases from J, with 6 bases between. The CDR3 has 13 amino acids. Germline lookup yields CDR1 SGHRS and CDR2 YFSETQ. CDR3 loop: CASSLVVADTQYF. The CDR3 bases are TGCGCCAGCAGCTTGGTGGTAGCAGATACGCAGTATTTT.

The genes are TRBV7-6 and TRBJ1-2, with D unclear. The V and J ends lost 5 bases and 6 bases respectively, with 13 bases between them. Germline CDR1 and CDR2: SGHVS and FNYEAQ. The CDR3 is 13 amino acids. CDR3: CASSPSEVNGYTF. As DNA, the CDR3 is TGTGCCAGCAGCCCATCAGAAGTCAATGGCTACACCTTC.

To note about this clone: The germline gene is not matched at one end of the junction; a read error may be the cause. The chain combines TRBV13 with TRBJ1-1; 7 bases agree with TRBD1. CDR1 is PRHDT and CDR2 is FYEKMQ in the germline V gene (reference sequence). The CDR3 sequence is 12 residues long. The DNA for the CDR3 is TGTGCCAGCAGCCTAGGACAGGTTGAAGCTTTCTTT. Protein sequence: CASSLGQVEAFF.

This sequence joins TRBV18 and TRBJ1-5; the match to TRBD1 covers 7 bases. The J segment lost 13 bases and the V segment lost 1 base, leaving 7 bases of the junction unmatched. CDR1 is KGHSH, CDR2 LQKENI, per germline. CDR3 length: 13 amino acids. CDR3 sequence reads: CASSPQADRVQHF. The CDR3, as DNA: TGTGCCAGCTCACCACAGGCCGACAGGGTACAGCATTTT.

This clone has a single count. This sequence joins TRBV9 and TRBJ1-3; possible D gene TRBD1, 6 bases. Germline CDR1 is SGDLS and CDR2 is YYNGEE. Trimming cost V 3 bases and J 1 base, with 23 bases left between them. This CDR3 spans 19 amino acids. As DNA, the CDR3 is TGTGCCAGCAGCGGGCCGCCAGGACAGAGGGCTGGATCTGGAAACACCATATATTTT. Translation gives CASSGPPGQRAGSGNTIYF. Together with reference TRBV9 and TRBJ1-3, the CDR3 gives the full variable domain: DSGVTQTPKHLITATGQRVTLRCSPRSGDLSVYWYQQSLDQGLQFLIQYYNGEERAKGNILERFSAQQFPDLHSELNLSSLELGDSALYFCASSGPPGQRAGSGNTIYFGEGSWLTVV.

The CDR3 nucleotides are TGTGCCAGCAGCTCCAGGGGGAACACTGAAGCTTTCTTT. Translated, it gives CASSSRGNTEAFF. The chain couples TRBV7-2 to TRBJ1-1; perhaps TRBD1 as D (6 bases). V dropped 4 bases and J dropped 1 base, with 7 bases sitting between them. This CDR3 spans 13 amino acids. CDR1 is SGHTA, CDR2 FQGNSA, per germline. Combining the CDR3 with reference TRBV7-2 and TRBJ1-1 gives the whole variable domain GAGVSQSPSNKVTEKGKDVELRCDPISGHTALYWYRQSLGQGLEFLIYFQGNSAPDKSGLPSDRFSAERTGGSVSTLTIQRTQQEDSAVYLCASSSRGNTEAFFGQGTRLTVV.

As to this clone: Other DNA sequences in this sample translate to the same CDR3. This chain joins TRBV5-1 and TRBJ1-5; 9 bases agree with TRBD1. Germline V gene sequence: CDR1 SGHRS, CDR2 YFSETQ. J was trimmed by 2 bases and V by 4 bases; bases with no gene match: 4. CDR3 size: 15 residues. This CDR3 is CASSLGQGRNQPQHF. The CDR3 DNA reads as TGCGCCAGCAGCCTGGGACAGGGCCGCAATCAGCCCCAGCATTTT.

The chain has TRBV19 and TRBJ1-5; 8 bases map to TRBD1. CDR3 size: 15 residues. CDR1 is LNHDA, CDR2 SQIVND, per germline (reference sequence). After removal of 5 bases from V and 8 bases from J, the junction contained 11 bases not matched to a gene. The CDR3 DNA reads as TGTGCCAGTAGTCCCCTGCTGGACAGGGTTGAGCCCCAGCATTTT. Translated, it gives CASSPLLDRVEPQHF. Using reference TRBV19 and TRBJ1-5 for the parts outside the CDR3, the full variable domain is DGGITQSPKYLFRKEGQNVTLSCEQNLNHDAMYWYRQDPGQGLRLIYYSQIVNDFQKGDIAEGYSVSREKKESFPLTVTSAQKNPTAFYLCASSPLLDRVEPQHFGDGTRLSIL.

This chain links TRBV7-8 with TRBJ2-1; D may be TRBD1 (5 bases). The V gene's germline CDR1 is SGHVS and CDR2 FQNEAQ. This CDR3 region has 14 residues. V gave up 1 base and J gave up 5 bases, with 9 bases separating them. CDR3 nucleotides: TGTGCCAGCAGCTTAGTGGCAGGGCACAATGAGCAGTTCTTC. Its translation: CASSLVAGHNEQFF.

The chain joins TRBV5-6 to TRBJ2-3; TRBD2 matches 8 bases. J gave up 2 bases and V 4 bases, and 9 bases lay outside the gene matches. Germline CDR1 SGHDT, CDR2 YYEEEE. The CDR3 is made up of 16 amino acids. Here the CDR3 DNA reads TGTGCCAGCAGCCCGTCGGGTAGCGGGGCCACAGATACGCAGTATTTT. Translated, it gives CASSPSGSGATDTQYF.

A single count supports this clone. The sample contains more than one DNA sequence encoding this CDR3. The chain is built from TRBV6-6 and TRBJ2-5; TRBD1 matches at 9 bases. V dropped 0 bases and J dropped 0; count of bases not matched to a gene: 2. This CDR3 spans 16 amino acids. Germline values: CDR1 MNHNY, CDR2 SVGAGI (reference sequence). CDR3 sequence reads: CASSYSGTGYQETQYF. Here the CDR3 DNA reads TGTGCCAGCAGTTACTCAGGGACAGGGTACCAAGAGACCCAGTACTTC.

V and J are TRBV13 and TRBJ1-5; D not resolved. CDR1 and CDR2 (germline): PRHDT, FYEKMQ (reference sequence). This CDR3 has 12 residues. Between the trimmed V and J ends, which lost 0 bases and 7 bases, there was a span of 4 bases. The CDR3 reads CASSLGGQPQHF. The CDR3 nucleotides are TGTGCCAGCAGCTTAGGGGGCCAGCCCCAGCATTTT. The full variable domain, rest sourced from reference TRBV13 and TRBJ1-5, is AAGVIQSPRHLIKEKRETATLKCYPIPRHDTVYWYQQGPGQDPQFLISFYEKMQSDKGSIPDRFSAQQFSDYHSELNMSSLELGDSALYFCASSLGGQPQHFGDGTRLSIL.

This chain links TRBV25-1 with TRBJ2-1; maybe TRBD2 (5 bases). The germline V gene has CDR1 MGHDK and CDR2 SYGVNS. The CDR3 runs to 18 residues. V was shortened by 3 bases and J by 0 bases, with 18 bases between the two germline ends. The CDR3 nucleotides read TGTGCCAGCAGTGAGTCTCGGGATCCGAGACTCTCCTACAATGAGCAGTTCTTC. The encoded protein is CASSESRDPRLSYNEQFF.

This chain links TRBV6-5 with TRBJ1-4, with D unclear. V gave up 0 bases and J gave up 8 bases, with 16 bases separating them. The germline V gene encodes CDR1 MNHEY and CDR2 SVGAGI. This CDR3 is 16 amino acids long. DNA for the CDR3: TGTGCCAGCAGTTACTCCCCGACTCAGAGAACCGAAAAACTGTTTTTT. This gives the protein CASSYSPTQRTEKLFF.

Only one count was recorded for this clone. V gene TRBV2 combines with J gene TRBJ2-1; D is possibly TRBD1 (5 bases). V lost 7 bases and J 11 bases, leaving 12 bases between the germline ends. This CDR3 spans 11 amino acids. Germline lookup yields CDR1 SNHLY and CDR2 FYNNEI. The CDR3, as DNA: TGTGCCAGCAAGGCGACAGTTCAGCAGTTCTTC. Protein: CASKATVQQFF.

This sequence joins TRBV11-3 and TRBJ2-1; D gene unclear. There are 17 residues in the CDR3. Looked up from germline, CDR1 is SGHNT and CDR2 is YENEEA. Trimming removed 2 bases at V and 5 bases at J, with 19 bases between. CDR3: CASSLFSGRSSNNEQFF. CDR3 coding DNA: TGTGCCAGCAGCTTATTTTCAGGCCGATCCTCTAACAATGAGCAGTTCTTC.

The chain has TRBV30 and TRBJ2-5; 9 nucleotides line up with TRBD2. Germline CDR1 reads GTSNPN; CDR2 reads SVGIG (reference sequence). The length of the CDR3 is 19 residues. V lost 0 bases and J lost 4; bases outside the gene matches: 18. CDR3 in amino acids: CAWSVLYAGGPDELETQYF. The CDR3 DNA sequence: TGTGCCTGGAGTGTACTTTACGCGGGAGGGCCGGACGAATTAGAGACCCAGTACTTC.

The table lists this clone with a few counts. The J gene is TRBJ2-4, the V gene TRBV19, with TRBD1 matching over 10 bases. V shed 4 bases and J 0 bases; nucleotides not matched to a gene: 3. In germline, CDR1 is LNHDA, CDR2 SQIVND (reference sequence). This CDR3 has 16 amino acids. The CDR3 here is CASSTRQGAAKNIQYF. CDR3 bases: TGTGCCAGTAGTACCAGACAGGGGGCAGCCAAAAACATTCAGTACTTC.

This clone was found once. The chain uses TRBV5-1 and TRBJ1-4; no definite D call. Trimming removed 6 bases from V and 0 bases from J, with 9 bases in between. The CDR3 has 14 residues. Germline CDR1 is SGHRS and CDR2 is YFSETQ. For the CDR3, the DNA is TGCGCCAGCACCGGAGGGTCAACTAATGAAAAACTGTTTTTT. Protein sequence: CASTGGSTNEKLFF.

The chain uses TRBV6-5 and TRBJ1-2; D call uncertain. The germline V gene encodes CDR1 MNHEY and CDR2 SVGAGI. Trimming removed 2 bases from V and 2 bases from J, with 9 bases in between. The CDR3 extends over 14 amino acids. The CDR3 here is CASSYLPRNYGYTF. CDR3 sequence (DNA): TGTGCCAGCAGTTACCTCCCGAGGAACTATGGCTACACCTTC.

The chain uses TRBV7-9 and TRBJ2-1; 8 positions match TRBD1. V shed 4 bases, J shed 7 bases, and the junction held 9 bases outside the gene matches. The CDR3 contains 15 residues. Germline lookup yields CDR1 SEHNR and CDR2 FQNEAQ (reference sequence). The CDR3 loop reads CASSSDRVGGNEQFF. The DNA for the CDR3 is TGTGCCAGCAGCTCGGACAGGGTGGGGGGAAATGAGCAGTTCTTC.

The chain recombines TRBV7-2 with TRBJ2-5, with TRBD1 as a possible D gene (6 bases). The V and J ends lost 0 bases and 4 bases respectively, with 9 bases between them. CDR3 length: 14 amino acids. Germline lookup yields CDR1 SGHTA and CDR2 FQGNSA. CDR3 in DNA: TGTGCCAGCAGCTTAGCCCAGGGGACAGAGACCCAGTACTTC. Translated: CASSLAQGTETQYF.

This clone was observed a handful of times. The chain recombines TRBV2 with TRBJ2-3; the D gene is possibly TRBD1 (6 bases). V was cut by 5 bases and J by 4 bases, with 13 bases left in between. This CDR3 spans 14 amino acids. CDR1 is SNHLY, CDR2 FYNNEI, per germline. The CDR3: CASSLQGVPDTQYF. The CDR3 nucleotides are TGTGCCAGCAGTCTACAGGGTGTCCCAGATACGCAGTATTTT.

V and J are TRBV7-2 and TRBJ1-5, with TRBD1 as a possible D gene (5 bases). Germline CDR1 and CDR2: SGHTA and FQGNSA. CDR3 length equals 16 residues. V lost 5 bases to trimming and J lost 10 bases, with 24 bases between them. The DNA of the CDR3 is TGTGCCAGCAGCCCGCGGTGGGGTCAGGGAAATCTTCCCCAGCATTTT. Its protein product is CASSPRWGQGNLPQHF.

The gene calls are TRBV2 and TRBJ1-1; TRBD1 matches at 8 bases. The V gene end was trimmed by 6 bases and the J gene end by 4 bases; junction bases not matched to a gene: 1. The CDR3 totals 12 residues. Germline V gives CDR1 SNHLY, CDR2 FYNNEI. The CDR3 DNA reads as TGTGCCAGCAGCACAGGGGGCACTGAAGCTTTCTTT. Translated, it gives CASSTGGTEAFF.